This T cell receptor beta chain was profiled in a study of cytomegalovirus exposure and HLA in healthy donors. The PCR ran on 60 Vbeta and 13 Jbeta primers. The repertoire was sequenced with immunoSEQ multiplex PCR; TCRdb's copy has only in-frame clones and lacks some. The repertoire holds 85,000 to 130,000 clones, with under 80% as singletons. About this clone: Relative to the germline gene, one junction end is altered; a read error may explain this.

Germline V CDR1 and CDR2: GTSNPN, SVGIG (reference sequence). The CDR3 extends over 14 amino acids. Specimen: PBMCs. The sequence was collected from a woman aged 18 to 35 in good health and CMV-seropositive. The chain combines TRBV30 with TRBJ2-3; possibly TRBD2 for D (6 bases). The CDR3 DNA sequence: TGTGCCTGGAGTGCTAGCGTTAGCACAGATACGCAGTGTTTT. This encodes CAWSASVSTDTQCF. The whole variable domain, remainder taken from reference TRBV30 and TRBJ2-3, is SQTIHQWPATLVQPVGSPLSLECTVEGTSNPNLYWYRQAAGRGLQLLFYSVGIGQISSEVPQNLSASRPQDRQFILSSKKLLLSDSGFYLCAWSASVSTDTQCFGPGTRLTVL.